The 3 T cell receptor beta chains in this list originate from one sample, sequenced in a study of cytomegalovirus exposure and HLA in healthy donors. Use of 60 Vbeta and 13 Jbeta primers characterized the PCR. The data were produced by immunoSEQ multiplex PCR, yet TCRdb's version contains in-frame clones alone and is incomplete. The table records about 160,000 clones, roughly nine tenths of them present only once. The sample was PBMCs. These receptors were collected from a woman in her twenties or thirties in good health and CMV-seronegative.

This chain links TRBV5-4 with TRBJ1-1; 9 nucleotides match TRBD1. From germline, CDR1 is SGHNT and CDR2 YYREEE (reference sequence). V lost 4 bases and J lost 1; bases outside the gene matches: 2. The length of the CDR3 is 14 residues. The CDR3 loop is CASSRGQGNTEAFF. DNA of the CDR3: TGTGCCAGCAGCCGGGGACAGGGGAACACTGAAGCTTTCTTT. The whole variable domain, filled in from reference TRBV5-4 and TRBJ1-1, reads ETGVTQSPTHLIKTRGQQVTLRCSSQSGHNTVSWYQQALGQGPQFIFQYYREEENGRGNFPPRFSGLQFPNYSSELNVNALELDDSALYLCASSRGQGNTEAFFGQGTRLTVV.

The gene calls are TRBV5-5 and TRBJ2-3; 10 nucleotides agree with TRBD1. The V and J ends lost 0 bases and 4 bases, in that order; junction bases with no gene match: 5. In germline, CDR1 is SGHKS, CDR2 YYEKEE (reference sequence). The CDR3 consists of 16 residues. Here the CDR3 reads CASSLGSGTGADTQYF. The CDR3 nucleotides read TGTGCCAGCAGCTTGGGATCCGGGACAGGGGCAGATACGCAGTATTTT.

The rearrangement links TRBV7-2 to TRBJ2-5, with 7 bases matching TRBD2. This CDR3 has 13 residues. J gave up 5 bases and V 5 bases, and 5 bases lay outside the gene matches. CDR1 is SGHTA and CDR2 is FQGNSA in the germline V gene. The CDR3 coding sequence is TGTGCCAGCAGCCTGACTAGCTATGAGACCCAGTACTTC. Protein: CASSLTSYETQYF.